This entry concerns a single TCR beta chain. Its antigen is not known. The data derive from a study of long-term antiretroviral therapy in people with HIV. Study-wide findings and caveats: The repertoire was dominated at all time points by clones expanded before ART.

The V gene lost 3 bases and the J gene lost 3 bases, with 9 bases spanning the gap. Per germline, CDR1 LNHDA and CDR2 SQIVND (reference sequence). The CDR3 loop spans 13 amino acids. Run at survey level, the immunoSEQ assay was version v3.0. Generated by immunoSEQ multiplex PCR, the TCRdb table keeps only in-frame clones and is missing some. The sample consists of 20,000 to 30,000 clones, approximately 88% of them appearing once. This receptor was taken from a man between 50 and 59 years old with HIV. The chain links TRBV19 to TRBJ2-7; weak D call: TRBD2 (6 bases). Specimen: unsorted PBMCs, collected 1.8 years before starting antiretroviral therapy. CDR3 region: CASSIRRDYEQYF. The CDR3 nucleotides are TGTGCCAGTAGTATTAGGAGGGACTACGAGCAGTACTTC.